This T cell receptor (beta chain) derives from a study of lymphopenia after photon versus proton radiotherapy. About this clone itself: Its antigen is not identified.

Some clones are missing from TCRdb's copy, which holds only in-frame ones; the method was immunoSEQ multiplex PCR. This table holds tens of thousands of clones, over 70% found once. The ends were cut back, 0 bases at V and 4 bases at J, with 19 bases in the middle. Germline CDR1 SGHDT, CDR2 YYEEEE. This CDR3 comprises 17 residues. Study-wide results and caveats: Photon-treated patients lost naive T cells and TCR diversity; proton-treated stayed stable. After lymphocyte nadir, photon-treated repertoires showed oligoclonal expansion, especially CD8+ Temra.

Sequencing was performed on peripheral blood, taken from a patient treated with proton-based radiotherapy. V is TRBV5-6 and J is TRBJ1-2; D possibly corresponds to TRBD1 (6 bases). The sequence derives from a man at least 80 years old with esophageal cancer. CDR3 nucleotides: TGTGCCAGCAGCTTGGGGGGGCAGAGGATAACTAGCTATGGCTACACCTTC. Its protein is CASSLGGQRITSYGYTF.